The 20 T cell receptor beta chains listed next were all sequenced from one sample in a study of tumor-infiltrating lymphocytes in localized non-small cell lung cancer. The repertoire was sequenced with immunoSEQ multiplex PCR; TCRdb's copy has only in-frame clones and lacks some. The top ten clones hold 5.5% to 7% of a sample with 25,000 or so clones, just under 75% of them seen once. Source material: lung tumor tissue. The source of these receptors is a human donor with non-small cell lung cancer.

V usage is TRBV10-2 and J usage is TRBJ2-6; D not resolved. The CDR3 is made up of 14 amino acids. V was clipped by 5 bases and J by 4 bases, with 9 bases between them. CDR1 is WSHSY, CDR2 SAAADI, per germline. CDR3 amino acids: CASSQAEGANVLTF. The CDR3 region has the DNA TGCGCCAGCAGTCAGGCAGAGGGGGCCAACGTCCTGACTTTC.

The J gene is TRBJ1-2, the V gene TRBV6-5; maybe TRBD1 (5 bases). The V gene lost 6 bases and the J gene lost 3 bases, with 8 bases spanning the gap. Germline values: CDR1 MNHEY, CDR2 SVGAGI. CDR3 length: 12 amino acids. CDR3 sequence: CASRGDYYGYTF. CDR3 DNA: TGTGCCAGCAGGGGGGACTACTATGGCTACACCTTC.

The J gene is TRBJ1-2, the V gene TRBV4-3, with a tentative D call TRBD1 (6 bases). The CDR3 sequence is 14 residues long. Trimming took 1 base from V and 8 from J, leaving 14 bases between them. Germline assignment: CDR1 LGHNA and CDR2 YSLEER. CDR3 amino acids: CASSQVGGFSGYTF. The CDR3 DNA reads TGCGCCAGCAGCCAAGTTGGGGGCTTCTCCGGCTACACCTTC.

This clone was observed a few times. This chain uses TRBV6-5 with TRBJ1-2; D perhaps matches TRBD1 (6 bases). This CDR3 region has 14 residues. Trimming shortened V by 4 bases and J by 4 bases, and 13 bases separated the two germline ends. CDR1 and CDR2 from the germline V gene are MNHEY and SVGAGI. The CDR3 DNA reads as TGTGCCAGCAGTTCAGACAGGAGCGCCTATGGCTACACCTTC. This encodes CASSSDRSAYGYTF.

The gene calls are TRBV7-2 and TRBJ1-6; D may be TRBD1 (5 bases). The germline gives CDR1 SGHTA, CDR2 FQGNSA. This CDR3 comprises 14 residues. Between the trimmed V and J ends, which lost 5 bases and 5 bases, there was a span of 10 bases. This CDR3 reads CASSPGQDNSPLHF. CDR3 in DNA: TGTGCCAGCAGCCCCGGACAAGATAATTCACCCCTCCACTTT. Variable domain in full (rest from reference TRBV7-2 and TRBJ1-6): GAGVSQSPSNKVTEKGKDVELRCDPISGHTALYWYRQSLGQGLEFLIYFQGNSAPDKSGLPSDRFSAERTGGSVSTLTIQRTQQEDSAVYLCASSPGQDNSPLHFGNGTRLTVT.

The chain recombines TRBV6-4 with TRBJ2-2, with unresolved D. V dropped 6 bases and J dropped 2 bases, with 10 bases sitting between them. CDR3 length equals 14 residues. Germline CDR1 reads MRHNA; CDR2 reads SNTAGT. CDR3 sequence: CASRGVPNTGELFF. In DNA, the CDR3 is TGTGCCAGCAGAGGCGTCCCTAACACCGGGGAGCTGTTTTTT.

The chain combines TRBV18 with TRBJ2-5, with D perhaps matching TRBD2 (5 bases). This CDR3 is 16 amino acids long. Germline loops: CDR1 KGHSH, CDR2 LQKENI. V was shortened by 3 bases and J by 1 base, with 15 bases between the two germline ends. In DNA, the CDR3 is TGTGCCAGCTCACCCCAAAGGACTTCGGGCCAAGAGACCCAGTACTTC. This sequence encodes CASSPQRTSGQETQYF. Full variable domain (missing parts from reference TRBV18 and TRBJ2-5): NAGVMQNPRHLVRRRGQEARLRCSPMKGHSHVYWYRQLPEEGLKFMVYLQKENIIDESGMPKERFSAEFPKEGPSILRIQQVVRGDSAAYFCASSPQRTSGQETQYFGPGTRLLVL.

The genes are TRBV10-2 and TRBJ1-2; possibly TRBD1 for D (5 bases). With 4 bases removed from V and 12 bases from J, the gap between germline ends came to 18 bases. CDR1 WSHSY and CDR2 SAAADI come from the germline V gene. The CDR3 spans 13 residues. Written as DNA, the CDR3 is TGCGCCAGCAGTGTGGACCCTAAGCGGGGCCACACCTTC. This codes for CASSVDPKRGHTF.

CDR3 loop: CASTRGEGNNNSPLHF. CDR3 bases: TGTGCCAGCACCCGAGGCGAAGGGAACAATAATTCACCCCTCCACTTT. The chain links TRBV2 to TRBJ1-6; D is unclear. CDR3 length: 16 amino acids. Trimming took off 7 bases at V and 5 bases at J, with 18 bases between the two ends. Germline V gives CDR1 SNHLY, CDR2 FYNNEI.

This chain uses TRBV6-1 with TRBJ1-1; a possible D gene is TRBD1 (6 bases). Per the germline V gene, CDR1 is MNHNS and CDR2 is SASEGT. This CDR3 contains 13 residues. The V and J ends lost 6 bases and 1 base respectively, with 9 bases between them. CDR3 DNA sequence: TGTGCCAGCAGCAGAGGGGGGAACACTGAAGCTTTCTTT. This gives the protein CASSRGGNTEAFF.

The chain links TRBV19 to TRBJ2-3; 9 bases fit TRBD2. With 6 bases clipped from V and 2 bases from J, the junction kept 6 bases outside the gene matches. The V gene's germline CDR1 is LNHDA and CDR2 SQIVND (reference sequence). The CDR3 loop spans 15 amino acids. The CDR3 DNA follows: TGTGCCAGTAGGGTGTTAGCGGGGGACACAGATACGCAGTATTTT. Protein product: CASRVLAGDTDTQYF.

The chain is built from TRBV14 and TRBJ2-4; 12 bases align to TRBD2. Germline lookup yields CDR1 SGHDN and CDR2 FVKESK. This CDR3 spans 16 amino acids. V lost 3 bases and J lost 5; bases outside the gene matches: 5. CDR3 residues: CASSQPASGGENIQYF. Here the CDR3 DNA reads TGTGCCAGCAGCCAGCCCGCTAGCGGGGGGGAAAACATTCAGTACTTC.

The chain joins TRBV2 to TRBJ1-2; 7 bases fit TRBD1. Germline V gene data show CDR1 as SNHLY and CDR2 as FYNNEI. After removal of 7 bases from V and 3 bases from J, the junction contained 8 bases not matched to a gene. This CDR3 contains 14 residues. The CDR3 loop is CASTGQEKHYGYTF. CDR3 DNA: TGTGCCAGCACTGGACAGGAGAAACACTATGGCTACACCTTC.

This clone has only one observation. V usage is TRBV18 and J usage is TRBJ1-5, with D unclear. Germline loops: CDR1 KGHSH, CDR2 LQKENI. The CDR3 spans 18 residues. Trimming cost V 2 bases and J 3 bases, with 20 bases left between them. The CDR3 is CASSPGDSPSFNNQPQHF. The CDR3 DNA reads TGTGCCAGCTCACCAGGCGATTCACCGAGTTTTAACAATCAGCCCCAGCATTTT.

The chain recombines TRBV18 with TRBJ2-7; TRBD2 aligns across 10 bases. This CDR3 contains 17 residues. In germline, CDR1 is KGHSH, CDR2 LQKENI. The V gene end was trimmed by 0 bases and the J gene end by 4 bases; junction bases not matched to a gene: 9. CDR3 bases: TGTGCCAGCTCACCACCCATACTAGCGGGGAGGATTTACGAGCAGTACTTC. This gives the protein CASSPPILAGRIYEQYF.

This clone was seen only a few times. The J gene is TRBJ2-3, the V gene TRBV25-1, with TRBD1 matching over 9 bases. The V gene end was trimmed by 5 bases and the J gene end by 4 bases; junction bases not matched to a gene: 4. The CDR3 consists of 14 residues. Germline CDR1 MGHDK, CDR2 SYGVNS. The CDR3 protein is CASSPTGGSDTQYF. CDR3 coding DNA: TGTGCCAGCAGTCCGACAGGGGGTTCAGATACGCAGTATTTT.

The V gene is TRBV7-9, the J gene TRBJ1-2, with 7 bases fitting TRBD1. With 5 bases clipped from V and 4 bases from J, the junction kept 7 bases outside the gene matches. The CDR3 loop spans 14 amino acids. Germline V lookup: CDR1 SEHNR, CDR2 FQNEAQ (reference sequence). This CDR3 reads CASSPPTGAYGYTF. In DNA form, the CDR3 reads TGTGCCAGCAGCCCCCCAACAGGGGCCTATGGCTACACCTTC.

The V gene is TRBV5-4, the J gene TRBJ1-2, with 8 bases that match TRBD1. CDR3 size: 14 residues. Trimming cost V 0 bases and J 5 bases; bases outside gene matches: 3. Germline V CDR1 and CDR2: SGHNT, YYREEE (reference sequence). CDR3 in amino acids: CASSLEDRVYGYTF. As DNA, the CDR3 is TGTGCCAGCAGCTTGGAGGACAGGGTATATGGCTACACCTTC.

This sequence joins TRBV18 and TRBJ2-2; 9 nucleotides match TRBD1. After removal of 4 bases from V and 4 bases from J, the junction contained 7 bases not matched to a gene. This CDR3 is built from 16 residues. Germline V CDR1 and CDR2: KGHSH, LQKENI. The CDR3: CASSREGTGRTGELFF. DNA of the CDR3: TGTGCCAGCTCACGGGAGGGGACAGGGCGCACCGGGGAGCTGTTTTTT.

The V and J genes are TRBV7-9 and TRBJ1-1, with 7 bases that match TRBD1. This CDR3 is 14 amino acids long. Germline V lookup: CDR1 SEHNR, CDR2 FQNEAQ (reference sequence). V lost 4 bases to trimming and J lost 10 bases; unmatched junction nucleotides: 12. CDR3 in DNA: TGTGCCAGCAGCTCCCACCCCCGACAGGGAGGAGCTTTCTTT. Protein: CASSSHPRQGGAFF.